This T cell receptor (beta chain) came from a study of blood T cell repertoires in COVID-19. About the study: Sample material is recorded as cDNA or gDNA derived from T cells, B-cell-depleted T cells, or PBMCs.

The CDR3 is 15 amino acids. Germline lookup yields CDR1 LGHDT and CDR2 YNNKEL (reference sequence). V dropped 0 bases and J dropped 4 bases, with 12 bases sitting between them. The data were produced by immunoSEQ multiplex PCR, yet TCRdb's version contains in-frame clones alone and is incomplete. The top ten hold 25% to 30% of the sample, which has around 170,000 clones, about 88% seen once. Sequenced sample: peripheral blood. This clonotype was obtained from a man aged 55 to 70 with acute or convalescent COVID-19. This chain uses TRBV3-1 (or the pseudogene TRBV3-2) with TRBJ1-2, with a tentative D call TRBD1 (5 bases). The CDR3, as DNA: TGTGCCAGCAGCCAAGATCGCGGGGCCTTCTATGGCTACACCTTC. Translating gives CASSQDRGAFYGYTF.